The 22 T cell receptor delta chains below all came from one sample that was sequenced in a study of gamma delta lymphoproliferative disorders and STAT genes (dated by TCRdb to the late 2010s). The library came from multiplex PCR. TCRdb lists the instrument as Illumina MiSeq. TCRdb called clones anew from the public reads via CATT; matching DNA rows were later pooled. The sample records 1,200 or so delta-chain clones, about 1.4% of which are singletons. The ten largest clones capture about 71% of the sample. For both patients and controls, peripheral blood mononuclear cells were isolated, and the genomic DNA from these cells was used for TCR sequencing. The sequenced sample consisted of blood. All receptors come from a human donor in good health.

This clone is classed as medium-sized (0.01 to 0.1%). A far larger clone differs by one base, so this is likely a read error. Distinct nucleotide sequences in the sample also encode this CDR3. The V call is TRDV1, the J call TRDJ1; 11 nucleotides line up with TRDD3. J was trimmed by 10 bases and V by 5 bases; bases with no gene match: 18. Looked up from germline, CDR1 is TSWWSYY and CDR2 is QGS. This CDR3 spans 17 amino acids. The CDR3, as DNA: TGTGCTCTTGGGACTCGCCTGCTTATACTGGGGGATAGGGCACTCATCTTT. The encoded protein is CALGTRLLILGDRALIF.

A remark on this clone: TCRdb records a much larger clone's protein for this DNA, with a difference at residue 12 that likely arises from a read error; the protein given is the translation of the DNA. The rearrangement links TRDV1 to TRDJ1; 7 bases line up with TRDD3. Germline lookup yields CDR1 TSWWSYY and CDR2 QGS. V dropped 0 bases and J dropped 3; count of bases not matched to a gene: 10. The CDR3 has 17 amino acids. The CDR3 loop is CALGELWGTPYADKLIF. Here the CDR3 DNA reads TGTGCTCTTGGGGAACTATGGGGGACCCCTTACGCCGATAAACTCATCTTT.

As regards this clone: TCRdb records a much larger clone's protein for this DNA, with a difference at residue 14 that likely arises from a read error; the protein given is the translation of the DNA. CDR3 sequence reads: CALGELWGTPYTDELIF. Here the CDR3 DNA reads TGTGCTCTTGGGGAACTATGGGGGACCCCTTACACCGATGAACTCATCTTT. This chain joins TRDV1 and TRDJ1; 7 bases match TRDD3. Germline V lookup: CDR1 TSWWSYY, CDR2 QGS. This CDR3 spans 17 amino acids.

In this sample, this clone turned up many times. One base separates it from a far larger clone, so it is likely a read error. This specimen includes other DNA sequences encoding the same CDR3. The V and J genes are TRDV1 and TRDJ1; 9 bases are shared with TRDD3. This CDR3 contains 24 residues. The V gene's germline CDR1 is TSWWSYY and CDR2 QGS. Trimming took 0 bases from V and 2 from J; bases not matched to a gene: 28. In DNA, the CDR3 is TGTGCTCTTGGGGAACTAGCAAACTCGTACTGGGGGACAGGTCTGCCCCACCCGACCGATAAACTCATCTTT. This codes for CALGELANSYWGTGLPHPTDKLIF.

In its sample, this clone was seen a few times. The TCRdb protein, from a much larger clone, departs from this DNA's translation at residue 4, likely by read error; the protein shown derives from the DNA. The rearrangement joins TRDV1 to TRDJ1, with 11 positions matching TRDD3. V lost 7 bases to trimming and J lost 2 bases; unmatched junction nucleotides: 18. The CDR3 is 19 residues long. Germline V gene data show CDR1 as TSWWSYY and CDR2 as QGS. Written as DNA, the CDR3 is TGTGCTCTTGAGGTCGTCCTTCTTTTGGGGGATACGCGGACCGATAAACTCATCTTT. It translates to CALEVVLLLGDTRTDKLIF.

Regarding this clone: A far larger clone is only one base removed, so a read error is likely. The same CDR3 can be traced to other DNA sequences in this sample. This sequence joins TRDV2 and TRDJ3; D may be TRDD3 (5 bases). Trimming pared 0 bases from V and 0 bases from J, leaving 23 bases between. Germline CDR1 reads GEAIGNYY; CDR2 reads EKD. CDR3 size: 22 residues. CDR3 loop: CACDTIRGLPRVGSWDTRQMFF. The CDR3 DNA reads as TGTGCCTGTGACACCATCCGGGGGCTCCCCCGAGTTGGCTCCTGGGACACCCGACAGATGTTTTTC.

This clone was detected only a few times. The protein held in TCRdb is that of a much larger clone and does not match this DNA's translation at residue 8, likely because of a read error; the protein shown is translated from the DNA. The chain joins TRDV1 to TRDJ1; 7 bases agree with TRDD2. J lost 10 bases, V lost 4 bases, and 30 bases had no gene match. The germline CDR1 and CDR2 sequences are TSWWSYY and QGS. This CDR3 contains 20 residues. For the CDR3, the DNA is TGTGCTCTTGGGGGCCCACATCTTTCCTACGTGGGGAGGTCGTACCGGGGACTCATCTTT. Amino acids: CALGGPHLSYVGRSYRGLIF.

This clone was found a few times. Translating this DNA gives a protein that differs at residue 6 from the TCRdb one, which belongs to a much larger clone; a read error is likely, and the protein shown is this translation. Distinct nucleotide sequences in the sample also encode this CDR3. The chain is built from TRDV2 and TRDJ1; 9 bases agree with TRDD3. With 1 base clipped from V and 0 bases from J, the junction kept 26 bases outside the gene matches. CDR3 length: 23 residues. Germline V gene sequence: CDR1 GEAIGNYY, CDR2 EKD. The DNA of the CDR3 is TGTGCCTGTGACACACATGGGGCAATTACTGGGGGAGCCAGGCCCCCCAACACCGATAAACTCATCTTT. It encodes CACDTHGAITGGARPPNTDKLIF.

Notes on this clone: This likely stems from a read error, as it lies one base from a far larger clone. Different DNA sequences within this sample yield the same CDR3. The CDR3 protein is CALGEGWDPPTVLGARPLIF. CDR3 bases: TGTGCTCTTGGGGAAGGGTGGGATCCTCCTACCGTGCTGGGAGCCAGACCCCTGATCTTT. The V call is TRDV1, the J call TRDJ4; D might be TRDD2 (6 bases). This CDR3 has 20 residues. Germline V lookup: CDR1 TSWWSYY, CDR2 QGS. Trimming took off 2 bases at V and 0 bases at J, with 28 bases between the two ends.

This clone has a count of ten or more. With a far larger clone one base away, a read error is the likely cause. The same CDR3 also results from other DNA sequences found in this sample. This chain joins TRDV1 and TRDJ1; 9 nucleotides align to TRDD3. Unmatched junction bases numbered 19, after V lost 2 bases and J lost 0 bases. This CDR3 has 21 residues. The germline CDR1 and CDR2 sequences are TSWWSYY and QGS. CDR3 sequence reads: CALGEDDLSPYWGTYTDKLIF. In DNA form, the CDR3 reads TGTGCTCTTGGGGAAGATGACCTCTCACCTTACTGGGGGACCTACACCGATAAACTCATCTTT.

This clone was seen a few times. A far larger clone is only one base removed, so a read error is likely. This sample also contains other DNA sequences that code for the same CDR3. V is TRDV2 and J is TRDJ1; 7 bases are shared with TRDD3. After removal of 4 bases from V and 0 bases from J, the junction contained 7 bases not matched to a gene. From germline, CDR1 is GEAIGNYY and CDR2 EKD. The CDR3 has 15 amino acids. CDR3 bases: TGTGCCTGTGAAGCCCTAGGGGATAACACCGATAAACTCATCTTT. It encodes CACEALGDNTDKLIF.

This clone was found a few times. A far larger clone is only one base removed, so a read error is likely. For the CDR3, the DNA is TGTGCTCTTGGGGAAACCGAATTTCCTACCCCAAGTACTGGGGGATACTCCTGGGACACCCGACAGATGTTTTTC. This translates into CALGETEFPTPSTGGYSWDTRQMFF. The chain combines TRDV1 with TRDJ3; 11 bases map to TRDD3. Trimming at V came to 2 bases and at J to 0 bases, leaving 21 bases not matched to a gene. The CDR3 contains 25 residues. Germline V lookup: CDR1 TSWWSYY, CDR2 QGS.

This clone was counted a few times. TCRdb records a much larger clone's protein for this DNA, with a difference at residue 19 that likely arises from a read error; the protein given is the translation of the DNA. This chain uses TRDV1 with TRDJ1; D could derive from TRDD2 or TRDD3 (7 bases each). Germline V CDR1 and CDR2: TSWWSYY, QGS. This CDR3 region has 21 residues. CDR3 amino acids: CALGEFLRGGWGSLYTDKFIF. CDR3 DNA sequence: TGTGCTCTTGGGGAATTCCTACGGGGTGGCTGGGGGTCCCTGTACACCGATAAATTCATCTTT.

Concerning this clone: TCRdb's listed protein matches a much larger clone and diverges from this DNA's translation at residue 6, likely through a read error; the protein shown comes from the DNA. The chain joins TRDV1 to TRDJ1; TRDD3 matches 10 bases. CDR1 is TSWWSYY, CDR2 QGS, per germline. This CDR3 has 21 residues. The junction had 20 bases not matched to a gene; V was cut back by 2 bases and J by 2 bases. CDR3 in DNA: TGTGCTCTTGGGGAAGATCTCCTACGTACTGGGGGATCCCGGGGGACCGATAAACTCATCTTT. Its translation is CALGEDLLRTGGSRGTDKLIF.

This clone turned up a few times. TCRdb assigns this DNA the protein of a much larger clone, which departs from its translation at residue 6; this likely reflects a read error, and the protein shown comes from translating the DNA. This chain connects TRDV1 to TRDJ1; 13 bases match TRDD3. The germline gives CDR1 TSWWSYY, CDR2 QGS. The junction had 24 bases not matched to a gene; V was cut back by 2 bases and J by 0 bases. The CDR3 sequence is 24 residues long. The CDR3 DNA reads TGTGCTCTTGGGGAAGAGGGTTGCCTTCCTACCCTTATACTGGGGGATACGTACACCGATAAACTCATCTTT. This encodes CALGEEGCLPTLILGDTYTDKLIF.

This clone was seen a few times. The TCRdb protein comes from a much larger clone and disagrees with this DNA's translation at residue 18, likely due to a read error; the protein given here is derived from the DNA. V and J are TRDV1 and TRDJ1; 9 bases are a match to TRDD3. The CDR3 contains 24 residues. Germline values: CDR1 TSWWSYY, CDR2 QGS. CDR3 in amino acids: CALGESIGFPAFPRNWGTTVKLIF. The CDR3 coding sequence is TGTGCTCTTGGGGAATCGATCGGGTTCCCAGCCTTCCCGAGGAACTGGGGGACTACCGTTAAACTCATCTTT.

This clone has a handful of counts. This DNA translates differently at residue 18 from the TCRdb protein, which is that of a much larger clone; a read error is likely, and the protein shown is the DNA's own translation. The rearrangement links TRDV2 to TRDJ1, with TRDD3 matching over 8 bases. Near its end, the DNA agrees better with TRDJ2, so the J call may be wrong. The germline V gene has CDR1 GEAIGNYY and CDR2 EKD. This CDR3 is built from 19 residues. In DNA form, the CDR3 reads TGTGCCTGTGACACCTTCCCCACTAGGGGGATAGTGGGGTCCGATAAACTCTTCTTT. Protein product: CACDTFPTRGIVGSDKLFF.

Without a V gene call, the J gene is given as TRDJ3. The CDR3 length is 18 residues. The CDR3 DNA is TGTGCCTGTGACACGGCGGGCCCGAGCTCCTGGGACACCCGACAGATGTTTTTC. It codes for CACDTAGPSSWDTRQMFF.

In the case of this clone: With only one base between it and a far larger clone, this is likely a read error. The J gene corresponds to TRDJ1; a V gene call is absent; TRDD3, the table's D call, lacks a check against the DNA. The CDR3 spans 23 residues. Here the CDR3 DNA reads TGTGCTCTCTGCGGTGGGACCTACCCCGTACTGGGGGCCTCGATAATACGAGCCGATAAACTCATCTTT. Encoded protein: CALCGGTYPVLGASIIRADKLIF.

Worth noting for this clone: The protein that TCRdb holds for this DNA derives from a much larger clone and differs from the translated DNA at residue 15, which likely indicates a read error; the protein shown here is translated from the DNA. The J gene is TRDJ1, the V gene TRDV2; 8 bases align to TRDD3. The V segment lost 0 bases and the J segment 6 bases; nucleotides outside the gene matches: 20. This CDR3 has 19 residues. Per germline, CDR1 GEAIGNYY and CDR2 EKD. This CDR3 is CACDTFPTRGIVGSNKLIF. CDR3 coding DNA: TGTGCCTGTGACACCTTCCCCACTAGGGGGATAGTGGGGTCCAATAAACTCATCTTT.

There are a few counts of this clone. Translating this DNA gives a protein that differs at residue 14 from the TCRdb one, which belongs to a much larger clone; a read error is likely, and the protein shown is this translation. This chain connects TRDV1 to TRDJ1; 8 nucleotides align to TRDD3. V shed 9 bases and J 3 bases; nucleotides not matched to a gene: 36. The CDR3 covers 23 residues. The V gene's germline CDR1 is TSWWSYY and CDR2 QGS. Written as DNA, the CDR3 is TGTGCTCTCTGCGGTGGGACCTACCCCGTACTGGGGGCCCCGATAATACGGGCCGATAAACTCATCTTT. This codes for CALCGGTYPVLGAPIIRADKLIF.

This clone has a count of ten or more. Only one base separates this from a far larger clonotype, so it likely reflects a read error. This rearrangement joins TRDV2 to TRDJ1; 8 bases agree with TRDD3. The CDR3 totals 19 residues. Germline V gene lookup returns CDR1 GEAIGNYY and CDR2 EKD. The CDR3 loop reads CACGTFPTRGIVGSDKLIF. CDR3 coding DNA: TGTGCCTGTGGCACCTTCCCCACTAGGGGGATAGTGGGGTCCGATAAACTCATCTTT.